This is a list of T cell receptor beta chains from one sample in a study of cytomegalovirus exposure and HLA in healthy donors. Here immunoSEQ multiplex PCR was the method, and the copy in TCRdb shows in-frame clones only, minus some. The table includes under 110,000 clones, roughly 76% detected once. Material for sequencing was PBMCs. The receptors originated from a woman in her forties or fifties in good health and CMV-seropositive. Both conserved end residues are part of each CDR3. D genes are given only for firm matches. Where a row states a size, it is once, few, many or the class of an expanded clone; other rows omit it.

TRBD1	NA	TRBV18	TRBJ1-3	TGTGCCAGCTCACGCGCAGGGGGAGCTGGAAACACCATATATTTT	CASSRAGGAGNTIYF
NA	NA	TRBV21-1	TRBJ1-5	TGTGCCAGCAGCAAAGAAACAGGGGGCCTCATATTTCAGCCCCAGCATTTT	CASSKETGGLIFQPQHF
NA	NA	TRBV19	TRBJ1-2	TGTGCCAGTAGCTATCGGGGGAACTATGGCTACACCTTC	CASSYRGNYGYTF
TRBD1	NA	TRBV27	TRBJ1-2	TGTGCCAGCAGTTCACTCCGGGACAGGGGGATTTATGGCTACACCTTC	CASSSLRDRGIYGYTF
NA	NA	TRBV4-1	TRBJ1-4	TGCGCCAGCAGCCAAGGAGGGTTACAGGGATTTAATGAAAAACTGTTTTTT	CASSQGGLQGFNEKLFF
NA	few	TRBV30	TRBJ1-2	TGTGCCTGGAGTGCGGACAGCACAATCTATGGCTACACCTTC	CAWSADSTIYGYTF
TRBD1	once	TRBV28	TRBJ1-2	TGTGCCAGCAGTCTCCGGGACAGGGCAGGCTACACCTTC	CASSLRDRAGYTF
TRBD1	NA	TRBV18	TRBJ1-2	TGTGCCAGCTCACTTCAAACGTTGGACAGGGGCAATGGCTACACCTTC	CASSLQTLDRGNGYTF
NA	once	TRBV18	TRBJ1-1	TGTGCCAGCTCACCCGAACAGGGTTTAACTGAAGCTTTCTTT	CASSPEQGLTEAFF
TRBD1	NA	TRBV27	TRBJ1-2	TGTGCCAGCAGTCCCAATGCCGGGACAGGGGTTGGCTACACCTTC	CASSPNAGTGVGYTF
TRBD1	NA	TRBV5-1	TRBJ2-7	TGCGCCAGCAGCCCGGCCGGGACAGAACTCTACGAGCAGTACTTC	CASSPAGTELYEQYF
TRBD1	NA	TRBV19	TRBJ1-1	TGTGCCAGTAGCTTCGAGACAGGGGGGTTCGCGCCGAACACTGAAGCTTTCTTT	CASSFETGGFAPNTEAFF
NA	NA	TRBV6-6	TRBJ1-2	TGTGCCAGCAGTCCCGGCTCGCGGGCTCCCTATGGCTACACCTTC	CASSPGSRAPYGYTF
TRBD1	NA	TRBV28	TRBJ1-4	TGTGCCAGCAGTCCTACCGGGACAGGTCTAGAAAAACTGTTTTTT	CASSPTGTGLEKLFF
NA	few	TRBV6-6	TRBJ1-5	TGTGCCAGCAGCACTATTTCTCAAACGCAGCCCCAGCATTTT	CASSTISQTQPQHF
NA	NA	TRBV10-3	TRBJ2-7	TGTGCCATCAGTTACAGGAGTCGGGAGAGGGGCGAGCAGTACTTC	CAISYRSRERGEQYF
NA	NA	TRBV7-8	TRBJ1-2	TGTGCCAGCAGCCACCGAGGGAGTTATGGCTACACCTTC	CASSHRGSYGYTF
TRBD1	once	TRBV5-6	TRBJ1-2	TGTGCCAGCAACCCAGGGCCCAGGGGGCATGGCTACACCTTC	CASNPGPRGHGYTF
TRBD1	NA	TRBV30	TRBJ1-2	TGTGCCTGGACGGACAGGGACTATGGCTACACCTTC	CAWTDRDYGYTF
TRBD2	NA	TRBV4-2	TRBJ2-5	TGTGCCAGCAGCCACGACCCAGCGGGGGATGATACCCAGTACTTC	CASSHDPAGDDTQYF
NA	NA	TRBV7-2	TRBJ1-6	TGTGCCAGCAGCTTAGCGCATGGCAGCGATAATTCACCCCTCCACTTT	CASSLAHGSDNSPLHF
NA	NA	TRBV19	TRBJ2-5	TGTGCCAGTAGGGGGCGTACAGGGACCCAGTACTTC	CASRGRTGTQYF
NA	NA	TRBV6-5	TRBJ1-2	TGTGCCAGCAACGACAGGAGAGCTAACTATGGCTACACCTTC	CASNDRRANYGYTF
NA	NA	TRBV30	TRBJ2-5	TGTGCCTGGAGTGGATCGGGAGAGACCCAGTACTTC	CAWSGSGETQYF
NA	NA	TRBV11-2	TRBJ2-7	TGTGCCAGCAGCTTAGGGGACATACCCCGCTCCTACGAGCAGTACTTC	CASSLGDIPRSYEQYF
NA	few	TRBV6-4	TRBJ1-1	TGTGCCAGCAGCCTCTTACCGGGACAGAACACTGAAGCTTTCTTT	CASSLLPGQNTEAFF
NA	NA	TRBV7-9	TRBJ2-7	TGTGCCAGCAGCAGACACGGAGGGGAGGAGCAGTACTTC	CASSRHGGEEQYF
TRBD1	NA	TRBV11-2	TRBJ2-6	TGTGCCAGCAGCCCCCGGACAGGGAGCTCTGGGGCCAACGTCCTGACTTTC	CASSPRTGSSGANVLTF
TRBD1	NA	TRBV19	TRBJ2-7	TGTGCCAGTAGTCCCCCCGGGACAGGTACCAACGAGCAGTACTTC	CASSPPGTGTNEQYF